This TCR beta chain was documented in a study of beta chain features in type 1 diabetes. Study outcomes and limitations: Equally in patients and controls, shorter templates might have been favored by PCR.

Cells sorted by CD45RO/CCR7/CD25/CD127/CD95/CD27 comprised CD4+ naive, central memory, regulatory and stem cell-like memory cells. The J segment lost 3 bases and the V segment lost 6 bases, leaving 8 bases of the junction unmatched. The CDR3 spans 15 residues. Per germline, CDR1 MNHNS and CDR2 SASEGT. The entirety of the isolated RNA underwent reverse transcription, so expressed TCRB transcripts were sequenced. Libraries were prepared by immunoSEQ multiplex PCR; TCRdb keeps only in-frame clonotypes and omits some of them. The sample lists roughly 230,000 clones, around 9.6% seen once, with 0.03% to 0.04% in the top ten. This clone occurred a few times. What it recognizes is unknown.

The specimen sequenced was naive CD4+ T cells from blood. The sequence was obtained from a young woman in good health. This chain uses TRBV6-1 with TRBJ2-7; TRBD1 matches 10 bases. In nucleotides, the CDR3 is TGTGCCAGCAGCCCAAGGACAGGGGGACTCTACGAGCAGTACTTC. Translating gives CASSPRTGGLYEQYF.